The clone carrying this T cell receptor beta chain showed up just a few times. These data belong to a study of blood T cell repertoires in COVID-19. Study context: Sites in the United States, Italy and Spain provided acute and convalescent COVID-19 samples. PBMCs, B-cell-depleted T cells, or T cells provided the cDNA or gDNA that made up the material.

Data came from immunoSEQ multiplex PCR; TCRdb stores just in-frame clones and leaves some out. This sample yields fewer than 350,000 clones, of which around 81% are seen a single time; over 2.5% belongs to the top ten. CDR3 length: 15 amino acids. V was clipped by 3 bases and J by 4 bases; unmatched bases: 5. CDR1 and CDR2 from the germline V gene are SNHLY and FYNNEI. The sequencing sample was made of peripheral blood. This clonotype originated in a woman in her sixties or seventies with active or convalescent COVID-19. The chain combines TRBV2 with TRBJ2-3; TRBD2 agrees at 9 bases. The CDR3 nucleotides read TGTGCCAGCAGTGATGGTAGCGGGGGATCAGATACGCAGTATTTT. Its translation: CASSDGSGGSDTQYF.